This T cell receptor beta chain was sequenced for a study of cytomegalovirus exposure and HLA in healthy donors. Study-wide points: Other equally common chains were less clonally expanded than HLA-associated TCR beta chains, a later analysis showed. Most TCR sequences proved rare, with some public TCRs found in many donors. TCR beta chains numbering 164 were designated cytomegalovirus-associated.

Donors in the study were healthy people who gave bone marrow. Worth noting for this clone: The target antigen is unknown.

CDR1 and CDR2 (germline): MNHEY, SVGAGI. This CDR3 has 14 amino acids. V dropped 6 bases and J dropped 4; count of bases not matched to a gene: 6. The PCR contained 60 Vbeta and 13 Jbeta primers. Assay: immunoSEQ multiplex PCR; the TCRdb copy retains only in-frame clones and omits some. The data contain 200,000 or so clones, roughly 84% of them singletons. This TCR derives from a boy aged 5-17 years in good health and CMV-seronegative. The sample was PBMCs. The gene calls are TRBV6-5 and TRBJ1-1, with 9 bases that match TRBD1. The CDR3 spells CASSSTGGSTEAFF. CDR3 DNA: TGTGCCAGCAGCTCGACAGGGGGGAGCACTGAAGCTTTCTTT.